The 16 T cell receptor beta chains below were found in one sample sequenced in a study of blood T cell repertoires in COVID-19. Produced via immunoSEQ multiplex PCR; TCRdb's table is partial and in-frame only. This sample carries 220,000 or so clones, roughly 90% of them seen once, and the ten largest clones take about 6%. Sequencing used peripheral blood. These receptor sequences come from a man in his sixties who had recovered from COVID-19.

The chain has TRBV5-1 and TRBJ1-2; D remains unclear. CDR3 length: 13 residues. The germline gives CDR1 SGHRS, CDR2 YFSETQ. Trimming took 2 bases from V and 2 from J, leaving 7 bases between them. CDR3 DNA sequence: TGCGCCAGCAGCTTCAATTCCAACTATGGCTACACCTTC. Its protein product is CASSFNSNYGYTF.

In its sample, this clone was seen once. The rearrangement joins TRBV7-8 to TRBJ2-7, with 9 bases that match TRBD1. The germline CDR1 and CDR2 sequences are SGHVS and FQNEAQ. V gave up 1 base and J gave up 5 bases; unmatched junction bases: 9. The CDR3 spans 16 residues. The CDR3 loop reads CASSLELGQGRDEQYF. For the CDR3, the DNA is TGTGCCAGCAGCTTAGAACTGGGACAGGGAAGAGACGAGCAGTACTTC.

CDR3 sequence: CAIRQTGGFSGPSTDTQYF. CDR3 nucleotides: TGTGCCATCAGGCAGACAGGGGGCTTTAGCGGCCCTAGCACAGATACGCAGTATTTT. The V and J genes are TRBV10-3 and TRBJ2-3, with 10 bases that match TRBD1. Per germline, CDR1 ENHRY and CDR2 SYGVKD. J gave up 0 bases and V 6 bases, and 15 bases lay outside the gene matches. CDR3 length: 19 residues.

The gene calls are TRBV7-2 and TRBJ2-1; tentative D call: TRBD1 (7 bases). The germline V gene encodes CDR1 SGHTA and CDR2 FQGNSA. V was trimmed by 5 bases and J by 9 bases, leaving 17 bases between them. The CDR3 covers 14 residues. CDR3 residues: CASSLVYRGGEQFF. The CDR3 coding sequence is TGTGCCAGCAGCCTTGTCTACAGGGGAGGTGAGCAGTTCTTC.

The chain uses TRBV5-4 and TRBJ2-1; 10 bases line up with TRBD2. Germline lookup yields CDR1 SGHNT and CDR2 YYREEE (reference sequence). The CDR3 is 15 residues long. V shed 5 bases, J shed 4 bases, and the junction held 6 bases outside the gene matches. DNA of the CDR3: TGTGCCAGCAGATTTACTAGCGGGAATTACAATGAGCAGTTCTTC. Amino acid sequence: CASRFTSGNYNEQFF. The whole variable domain, filled in from reference TRBV5-4 and TRBJ2-1, reads ETGVTQSPTHLIKTRGQQVTLRCSSQSGHNTVSWYQQALGQGPQFIFQYYREEENGRGNFPPRFSGLQFPNYSSELNVNALELDDSALYLCASRFTSGNYNEQFFGPGTRLTVL.

The V gene is TRBV30, the J gene TRBJ2-1; D is possibly TRBD2 (5 bases). V lost 2 bases and J 9 bases, leaving 11 bases between the germline ends. This CDR3 is 12 amino acids long. CDR1 is GTSNPN and CDR2 is SVGIG in the germline V gene (reference sequence). The CDR3 DNA is TGTGCCTGGAGTAACTCGGACTTTGAGCAGTTCTTC. Protein product: CAWSNSDFEQFF.

The V and J genes are TRBV25-1 and TRBJ2-1, with 8 positions matching TRBD2. The CDR3 spans 16 residues. Trimming cost V 2 bases and J 5 bases; bases outside gene matches: 8. The germline V gene has CDR1 MGHDK and CDR2 SYGVNS. CDR3 protein: CASSELGSGSHNEQFF. Written as DNA, the CDR3 is TGTGCCAGCAGTGAACTAGGGAGCGGGAGTCACAATGAGCAGTTCTTC.

Only a few counts were recorded for this clone. The V gene is TRBV5-4, the J gene TRBJ2-3; perhaps TRBD2 as D (6 bases). The V and J ends lost 4 bases and 2 bases respectively, with 14 bases between them. The CDR3 contains 15 residues. CDR1 is SGHNT and CDR2 is YYREEE in the germline V gene (reference sequence). Here the CDR3 reads CASSPAGTDTDTQYF. The CDR3 DNA reads TGTGCCAGCAGCCCGGCGGGGACGGACACAGATACGCAGTATTTT.

The chain carries TRBV7-2 and TRBJ2-7; 7 nucleotides match TRBD1. Germline V lookup: CDR1 SGHTA, CDR2 FQGNSA. V lost 6 bases to trimming and J lost 3 bases; unmatched junction nucleotides: 8. This CDR3 is built from 14 residues. The CDR3 DNA is TGTGCCAGCAGTTCTACGAGGACAGGCTACGAGCAGTACTTC. This codes for CASSSTRTGYEQYF.

The table lists this clone with a count of one. As DNA, the CDR3 is TGTGCCAGCAGCGTTTCCGGGACTACCAATTACAATGAGCAGTTCTTC. It specifies CASSVSGTTNYNEQFF. V gene TRBV9 combines with J gene TRBJ2-1, with 7 bases that match TRBD2. CDR3 length: 16 residues. Germline lookup yields CDR1 SGDLS and CDR2 YYNGEE. The ends lost 2 bases at V and 4 bases at J; junction bases unmatched: 9.

This clone occurred once. The chain uses TRBV6-4 and TRBJ2-3; D might be TRBD2 (6 bases). CDR1 is MRHNA, CDR2 SNTAGT, per germline. This CDR3 is 15 amino acids long. The germline V and J ends were trimmed by 2 bases and 0 bases, with 9 bases remaining between them. The CDR3 coding sequence is TGTGCCAGCAGTGACCGGGGGTCTAGCACAGATACGCAGTATTTT. Translating gives CASSDRGSSTDTQYF.

The V gene is TRBV5-8, the J gene TRBJ2-7, with D possibly matching TRBD2 (5 bases). This CDR3 is built from 15 residues. Germline lookup yields CDR1 SGHTS and CDR2 YDEGEE. Trimming removed 0 bases at V and 7 bases at J, with 17 bases between. The CDR3 DNA reads as TGTGCCAGCAGCTTGGGCCTGATGACACCGGGGGAGCAGTACTTC. Encoded protein: CASSLGLMTPGEQYF.

The V call is TRBV18, the J call TRBJ2-2; TRBD2 might be the D (6 bases). V shed 1 base and J shed 5 bases, with 11 bases lying between them. CDR3 length: 15 residues. Germline values: CDR1 KGHSH, CDR2 LQKENI. The CDR3 DNA sequence: TGTGCCAGCTCACCACTGACGGGGGAAACCGGGGAGCTGTTTTTT. It specifies CASSPLTGETGELFF. Full variable domain (remainder filled in from reference TRBV18 and TRBJ2-2): NAGVMQNPRHLVRRRGQEARLRCSPMKGHSHVYWYRQLPEEGLKFMVYLQKENIIDESGMPKERFSAEFPKEGPSILRIQQVVRGDSAAYFCASSPLTGETGELFFGEGSRLTVL.

To note about this clone: A read error may account for a junction end that differs from germline. The chain couples TRBV27 to TRBJ2-7, with 9 bases aligning to TRBD2. The length of the CDR3 is 12 residues. Germline V gene lookup returns CDR1 MNHEY and CDR2 SMNVEV (reference sequence). This CDR3 reads CASGLVAGEVVF. CDR3 coding DNA: TGTGCCAGCGGGTTGGTAGCGGGGGAGGTGGTCTTC.

The V gene is TRBV10-3, the J gene TRBJ2-5, with D possibly matching TRBD2 (7 bases). Germline CDR1 ENHRY, CDR2 SYGVKD. Trimming cost V 3 bases and J 5 bases, with 13 bases left between them. This CDR3 is built from 14 residues. CDR3 sequence: CAISDWGREETQYF. CDR3 nucleotides: TGTGCCATCAGTGATTGGGGGCGGGAGGAGACCCAGTACTTC.

The chain has TRBV19 and TRBJ1-1; 9 bases align to TRBD1. Germline V gene data show CDR1 as LNHDA and CDR2 as SQIVND (reference sequence). J lost 0 bases, V lost 5 bases, and 7 bases had no gene match. This CDR3 has 16 residues. The CDR3 here is CASSARTGALNTEAFF. In DNA form, the CDR3 reads TGTGCCAGTAGTGCTAGGACAGGGGCGCTGAACACTGAAGCTTTCTTT.